These 7 T cell receptor beta chains were all obtained from the same sample, sequenced in a study of blood T cell repertoires in COVID-19. Produced via immunoSEQ multiplex PCR; TCRdb's table is partial and in-frame only. The table shows fewer than 150,000 clones, with around 83% occurring only once. What was sequenced was peripheral blood. All receptors derive from a woman aged 55-69 years with COVID-19, enrolled during active disease.

V and J are TRBV10-1 and TRBJ2-2; perhaps TRBD2 as D (5 bases). The germline gives CDR1 WNHNN, CDR2 SYGVQD (reference sequence). V gave up 0 bases and J gave up 2 bases, with 16 bases separating them. This CDR3 comprises 18 residues. CDR3 in amino acids: CASSESTMGSFNTGELFF. The DNA of the CDR3 is TGCGCCAGCAGTGAGTCGACGATGGGGAGCTTTAACACCGGGGAGCTGTTTTTT.

The rearrangement links TRBV7-9 to TRBJ2-1; 7 positions match TRBD1. V shed 1 base and J 2 bases; nucleotides not matched to a gene: 8. CDR1 and CDR2 (germline): SEHNR, FQNEAQ (reference sequence). The CDR3 has 17 amino acids. The CDR3 here is CASSLGPGQLPYNEQFF. CDR3 sequence (DNA): TGTGCCAGCAGCTTAGGGCCGGGACAGCTGCCCTACAATGAGCAGTTCTTC.

The gene calls are TRBV7-9 and TRBJ2-3; D is uncertain. Germline assignment: CDR1 SEHNR and CDR2 FQNEAQ (reference sequence). V was pared by 1 base and J by 0 bases, with 8 bases between. The CDR3 length is 15 residues. Written as DNA, the CDR3 is TGTGCCAGCAGCTTAGGGAGACTGAGCACAGATACGCAGTATTTT. The encoded protein is CASSLGRLSTDTQYF. Looking up the rest from reference TRBV7-9 and TRBJ2-3 gives the full variable domain: DTGVSQNPRHKITKRGQNVTFRCDPISEHNRLYWYRQTLGQGPEFLTYFQNEAQLEKSRLLSDRFSAERPKGSFSTLEIQRTEQGDSAMYLCASSLGRLSTDTQYFGPGTRLTVL.

This chain joins TRBV6-5 and TRBJ2-1, with 8 positions matching TRBD1. This CDR3 has 15 residues. The germline CDR1 and CDR2 sequences are MNHEY and SVGAGI. V was pared by 9 bases and J by 8 bases, with 15 bases of the junction left unmatched. The CDR3 DNA sequence: TGTGCCAGTCAGGCCGGGACAGGATTTTACTATGAGCAGTTCTTC. Encoded protein: CASQAGTGFYYEQFF.

This clone occurred once. The chain couples TRBV29-1 to TRBJ1-6; 8 bases are shared with TRBD1. After removal of 5 bases from V and 9 bases from J, the junction contained 18 bases not matched to a gene. Germline CDR1 reads SQVTM; CDR2 reads ANQGSEA. CDR3 size: 17 residues. The CDR3 protein is CSVIFPGTGGTSSPLHF. The CDR3 DNA follows: TGCAGCGTTATATTCCCCGGTACAGGGGGGACGAGTTCACCCCTCCACTTT.

The J gene is TRBJ2-5, the V gene TRBV6-5; 15 bases map to TRBD2. The CDR3 is 15 residues long. Germline V gene sequence: CDR1 MNHEY, CDR2 SVGAGI. The V gene end was trimmed by 6 bases and the J gene end by 4 bases; junction bases not matched to a gene: 3. The CDR3 here is CASRRGLAGGETQYF. The CDR3 coding sequence is TGTGCCAGCAGGAGGGGACTAGCGGGGGGAGAGACCCAGTACTTC.

This clone has only one observation. The chain combines TRBV7-9 with TRBJ1-1; D is undetermined. V gave up 9 bases and J gave up 7 bases, with 12 bases separating them. The germline V gene encodes CDR1 SEHNR and CDR2 FQNEAQ (reference sequence). The CDR3 covers 11 residues. CDR3 in DNA: TGTGCCAGTCGCCTGCGGTATGAAGCTTTCTTT. Translation gives CASRLRYEAFF.